This T cell receptor beta chain was captured in a study of T cells in Graves' hyperthyroidism and ophthalmopathy. Regarding the study as a whole: Ophthalmopathy prediction by the model preceded onset by a median about 6 months.

This clonotype appeared many times. Its antigen is as yet unknown. The germline V gene encodes CDR1 SGHTA and CDR2 FQGNSA. The CDR3 totals 15 residues. V lost 7 bases, J lost 2 bases, and 15 bases lay in between. RNA transcripts gave rise to amplified TCR beta CDR3 regions. First-round RT-PCR targeting the TCR CDR3 was performed with the HTBI primer set. MiXCR, applied by TCRdb to the multiplex PCR reads, yields one record per CDR3 protein. Of under 700,000 distinct CDR3 sequences in the sample, around 17% were seen once. Specimen: blood. This TCR was sampled from a woman aged 18-35 years with Graves' hyperthyroidism. The chain employs TRBV7-2 and TRBJ2-1; D is unresolved. CDR3 nucleotide sequence: TGTGCCAGCACCGTAAACCTAGTCCCCTACAATGAGCAGTTCTTC. It codes for CASTVNLVPYNEQFF.